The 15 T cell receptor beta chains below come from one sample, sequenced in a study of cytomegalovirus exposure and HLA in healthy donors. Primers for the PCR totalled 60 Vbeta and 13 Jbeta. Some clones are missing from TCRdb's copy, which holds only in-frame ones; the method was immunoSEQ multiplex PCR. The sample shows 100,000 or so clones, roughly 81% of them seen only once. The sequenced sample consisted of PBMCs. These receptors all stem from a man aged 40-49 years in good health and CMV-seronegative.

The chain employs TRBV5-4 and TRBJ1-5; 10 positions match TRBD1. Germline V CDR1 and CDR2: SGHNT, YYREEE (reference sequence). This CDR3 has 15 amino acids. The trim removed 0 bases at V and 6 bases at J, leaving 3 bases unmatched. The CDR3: CASSLGGQGGQPQHF. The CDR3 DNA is TGTGCCAGCAGCTTGGGCGGACAGGGGGGTCAGCCCCAGCATTTT.

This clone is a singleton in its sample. DNA of the CDR3: TGTGCCAGCGGAACGGACAGGGCGGGCACTGAAGCTTTCTTT. Its translation is CASGTDRAGTEAFF. The chain employs TRBV6-6 and TRBJ1-1, with 8 positions matching TRBD1. Unmatched junction bases numbered 9, after V lost 8 bases and J lost 4 bases. Per germline, CDR1 MNHNY and CDR2 SVGAGI (reference sequence). The CDR3 sequence is 14 residues long.

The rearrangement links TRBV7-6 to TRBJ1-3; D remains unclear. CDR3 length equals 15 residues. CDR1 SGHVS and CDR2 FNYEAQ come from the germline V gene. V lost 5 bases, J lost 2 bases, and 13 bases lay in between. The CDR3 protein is CASSGTGYPGNTIYF. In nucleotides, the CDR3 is TGTGCCAGCAGCGGCACGGGTTACCCTGGAAACACCATATATTTT.

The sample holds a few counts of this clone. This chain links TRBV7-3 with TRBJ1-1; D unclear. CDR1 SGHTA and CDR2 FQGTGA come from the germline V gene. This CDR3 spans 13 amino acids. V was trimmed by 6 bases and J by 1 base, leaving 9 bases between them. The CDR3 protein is CASSPGRNTEAFF. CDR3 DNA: TGTGCCAGCAGTCCGGGGAGGAACACTGAAGCTTTCTTT. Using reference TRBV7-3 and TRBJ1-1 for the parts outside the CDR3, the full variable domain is GAGVSQTPSNKVTEKGKYVELRCDPISGHTALYWYRQSLGQGPEFLIYFQGTGAADDSGLPNDRFFAVRPEGSVSTLKIQRTERGDSAVYLCASSPGRNTEAFFGQGTRLTVV.

The CDR3, as DNA: TGTGCCAGCTCACCCCCCGGGACAGGGTTCTACGAGCAGTACTTC. Translation: CASSPPGTGFYEQYF. The chain has TRBV18 and TRBJ2-7, with 9 nucleotides matching TRBD1. From germline, CDR1 is KGHSH and CDR2 LQKENI. The length of the CDR3 is 15 residues. The V segment lost 3 bases and the J segment 3 bases; nucleotides outside the gene matches: 6.

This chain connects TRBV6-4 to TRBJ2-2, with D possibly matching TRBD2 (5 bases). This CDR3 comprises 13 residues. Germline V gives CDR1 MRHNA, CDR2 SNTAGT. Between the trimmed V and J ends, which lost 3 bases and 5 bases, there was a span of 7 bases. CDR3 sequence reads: CASSDGETGELFF. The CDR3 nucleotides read TGTGCCAGCAGTGATGGGGAGACCGGGGAGCTGTTTTTT.

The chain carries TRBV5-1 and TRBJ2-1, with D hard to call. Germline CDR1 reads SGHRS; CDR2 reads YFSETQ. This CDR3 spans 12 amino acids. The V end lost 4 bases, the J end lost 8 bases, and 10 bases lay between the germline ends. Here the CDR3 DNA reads TGCGCCAGCAGCCCCGGAGTGGATGAGCAGTTCTTC. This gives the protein CASSPGVDEQFF. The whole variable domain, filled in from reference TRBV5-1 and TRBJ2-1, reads KAGVTQTPRYLIKTRGQQVTLSCSPISGHRSVSWYQQTPGQGLQFLFEYFSETQRNKGNFPGRFSGRQFSNSRSEMNVSTLELGDSALYLCASSPGVDEQFFGPGTRLTVL.

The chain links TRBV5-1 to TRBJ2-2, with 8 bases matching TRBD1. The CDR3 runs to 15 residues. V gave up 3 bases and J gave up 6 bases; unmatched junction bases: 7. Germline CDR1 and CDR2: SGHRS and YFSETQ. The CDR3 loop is CASSSTGVDAGELFF. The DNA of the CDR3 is TGCGCCAGCAGCTCGACAGGGGTGGACGCCGGGGAGCTGTTTTTT.

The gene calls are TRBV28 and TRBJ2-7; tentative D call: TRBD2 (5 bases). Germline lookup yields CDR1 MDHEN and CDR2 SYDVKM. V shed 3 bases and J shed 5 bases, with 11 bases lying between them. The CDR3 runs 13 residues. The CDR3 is CASSFRGPNEQYF. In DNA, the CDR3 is TGTGCCAGCAGTTTTCGGGGTCCAAACGAGCAGTACTTC.

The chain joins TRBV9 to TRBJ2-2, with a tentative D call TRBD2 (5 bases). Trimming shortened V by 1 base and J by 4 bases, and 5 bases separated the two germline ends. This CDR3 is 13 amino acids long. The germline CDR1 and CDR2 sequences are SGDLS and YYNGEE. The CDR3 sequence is CASSVTSTGELFF. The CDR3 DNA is TGTGCCAGCAGCGTAACTAGCACCGGGGAGCTGTTTTTT.

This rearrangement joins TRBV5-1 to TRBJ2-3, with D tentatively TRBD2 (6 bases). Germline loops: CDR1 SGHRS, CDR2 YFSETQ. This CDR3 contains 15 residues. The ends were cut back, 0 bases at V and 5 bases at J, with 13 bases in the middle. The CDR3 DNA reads TGCGCCAGCAGCTTGGGGTGGGGGGTGAAAGATACGCAGTATTTT. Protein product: CASSLGWGVKDTQYF. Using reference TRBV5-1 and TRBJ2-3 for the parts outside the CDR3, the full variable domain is KAGVTQTPRYLIKTRGQQVTLSCSPISGHRSVSWYQQTPGQGLQFLFEYFSETQRNKGNFPGRFSGRQFSNSRSEMNVSTLELGDSALYLCASSLGWGVKDTQYFGPGTRLTVL.

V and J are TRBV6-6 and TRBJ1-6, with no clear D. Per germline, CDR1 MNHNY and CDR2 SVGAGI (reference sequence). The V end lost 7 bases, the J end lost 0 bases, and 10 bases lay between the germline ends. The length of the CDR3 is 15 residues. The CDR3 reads CASIEGDSYNSPLHF. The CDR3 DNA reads TGTGCCAGCATTGAGGGAGACTCCTATAATTCACCCCTCCACTTT.

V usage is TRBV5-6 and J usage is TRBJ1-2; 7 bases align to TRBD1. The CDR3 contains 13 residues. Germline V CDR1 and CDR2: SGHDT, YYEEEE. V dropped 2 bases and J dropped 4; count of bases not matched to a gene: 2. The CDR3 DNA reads TGTGCCAGCAGCTTACAGGGGTTCTATGGCTACACCTTC. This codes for CASSLQGFYGYTF.

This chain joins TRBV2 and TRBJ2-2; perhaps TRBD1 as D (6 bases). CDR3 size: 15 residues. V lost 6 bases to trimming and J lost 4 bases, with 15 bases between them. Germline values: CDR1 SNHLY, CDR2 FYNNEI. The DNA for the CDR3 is TGTGCCAGCAGACGCTCAGGGGCTACCACCGGGGAGCTGTTTTTT. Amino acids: CASRRSGATTGELFF.

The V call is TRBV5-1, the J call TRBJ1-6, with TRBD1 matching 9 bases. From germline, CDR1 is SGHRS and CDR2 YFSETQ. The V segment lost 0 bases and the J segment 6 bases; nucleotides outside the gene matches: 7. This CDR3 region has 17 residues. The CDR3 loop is CASSLGDRDLGNSPLHF. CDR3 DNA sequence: TGCGCCAGCAGCTTGGGGGACAGGGACCTCGGTAATTCACCCCTCCACTTT. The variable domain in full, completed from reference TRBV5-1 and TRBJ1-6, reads KAGVTQTPRYLIKTRGQQVTLSCSPISGHRSVSWYQQTPGQGLQFLFEYFSETQRNKGNFPGRFSGRQFSNSRSEMNVSTLELGDSALYLCASSLGDRDLGNSPLHFGNGTRLTVT.